This TCR beta chain was documented in a study of beta chain features in type 1 diabetes. General study findings and limits: Researchers cautioned that cDNA sequencing could over-represent cells with high TCR expression. In every one of the four CD4+ subsets, TCRB CDR3s were moderately but significantly shorter in Type 1 diabetes patients. Patients with type 1 diabetes carried fewer insertions and had more deletions at their VDJ junctions.

Turning to this clone: The antigen remains unidentified.

Germline CDR1 reads SGHTA; CDR2 reads FQGNSA. Trimming at V came to 5 bases and at J to 0 bases, leaving 5 bases not matched to a gene. The CDR3 spans 15 residues. Investigators reverse transcribed all isolated RNA, so they sequenced expressed TCRB transcripts. Deep immunoSEQ sequencing covered naive, central memory and regulatory T cell samples. Clones were sequenced by immunoSEQ multiplex PCR, and TCRdb holds only the in-frame ones, with some missing. This table has roughly 380,000 clones, less than 20% appearing once. Sequencing input: naive CD4+ T cells from blood. The receptor comes from a woman younger than 35 in good health. The gene calls are TRBV7-2 and TRBJ2-5, with TRBD2 matching over 8 bases. CDR3 nucleotides: TGTGCCAGCAGCCGACTAGCGAGTCACCAAGAGACCCAGTACTTC. Residues: CASSRLASHQETQYF.